This TCR beta chain stems from a study of T cell responses to AZD1222 COVID-19 vaccine. Sequencing used immunoSEQ multiplex PCR; TCRdb keeps in-frame clones, though not all of them. This sample yields 100,000 to 150,000 clones, of which over 75% are seen a single time; 7.5% to 8% belongs to the top ten. Germline loops: CDR1 SQVTM, CDR2 ANQGSEA. The CDR3 runs 11 residues. Trimming cost V 3 bases and J 6 bases, with 7 bases left between them. Study results and caveats: Mostly white British, mostly female donors; authors suggested clonal diversity may be underestimated.

This clone turned up a few times. What it binds is unknown. The receptor's source is an adult in good health. This chain uses TRBV29-1 with TRBJ2-3; no reliable D call. Sequenced material: peripheral blood, taken on day 0 of AZD1222 vaccination. The CDR3 region has the DNA TGCAGCGTTGATCCCCAGGATACGCAGTATTTT. It is translated as CSVDPQDTQYF.